These 9 T cell receptor beta chains share one sample of origin, sequenced in a study of cytomegalovirus exposure and HLA in healthy donors (dated 2017 in TCRdb). The receptor library was made with the immunoSEQ multiplex PCR assay. The multiplex PCR relied on a mix of 60 forward primers for TCR Vbeta segments and 13 reverse primers for TCR Jbeta segments. This is the immuneACCESS table as TCRdb keeps it, with only in-frame sequences that have V and J called. A part of the clones is gone; compared with another copy, unresolved V genes explain less than half, and the rest is unexplained. The sample profile shows some 99,000 clones; roughly 80% of them were found once. More than 6% of the sample is taken by the ten largest. What was sequenced was PBMCs. All receptors derive from a woman aged 45-59 years in good health and CMV-seropositive.

This clone was counted only a few times. The chain carries TRBV9 and TRBJ2-7; possibly TRBD2 for D (6 bases). Trimming removed 3 bases at V and 0 bases at J, with 10 bases between. Germline lookup yields CDR1 SGDLS and CDR2 YYNGEE. This CDR3 comprises 14 residues. For the CDR3, the DNA is TGTGCCAGCAGCGGAAGGGACTTCTCCTACGAGCAGTACTTC. It encodes CASSGRDFSYEQYF.

The chain uses TRBV11-3 and TRBJ2-5; TRBD1 is a possible D gene (5 bases). Trimming cost V 1 base and J 4 bases, with 7 bases left between them. Looked up from germline, CDR1 is SGHNT and CDR2 is YENEEA. CDR3 length: 13 residues. The CDR3 nucleotides are TGTGCCAGCAGCTTAGGGGGCCGAGAGACCCAGTACTTC. Encoded protein: CASSLGGRETQYF. The complete variable domain, with remaining parts taken from reference TRBV11-3 and TRBJ2-5, reads EAGVVQSPRYKIIEKKQPVAFWCNPISGHNTLYWYLQNLGQGPELLIRYENEEAVDDSQLPKDRFSAERLKGVDSTLKIQPAELGDSAVYLCASSLGGRETQYFGPGTRLLVL.

V and J are TRBV6-6 and TRBJ1-5; no clear D gene. Trimming left V 0 bases short and J 2 bases short, with 5 bases between. The CDR3 is made up of 14 amino acids. Germline assignment: CDR1 MNHNY and CDR2 SVGAGI (reference sequence). The chain's CDR3 is CASSYSGGNQPQHF. CDR3 bases: TGTGCCAGCAGTTACTCCGGGGGCAATCAGCCCCAGCATTTT.

The chain links TRBV9 to TRBJ2-2; TRBD2 matches at 7 bases. The CDR3 spans 16 residues. CDR1 is SGDLS and CDR2 is YYNGEE in the germline V gene. The V gene end was trimmed by 2 bases and the J gene end by 6 bases; junction bases not matched to a gene: 10. The CDR3 sequence: CASSVGGSSLAGELFF. The CDR3 region has the DNA TGTGCCAGCAGCGTTGGCGGGAGCAGTCTCGCCGGGGAGCTGTTTTTT.

The rearrangement uses TRBV6-1 and TRBJ2-5; 9 nucleotides agree with TRBD2. Germline lookup yields CDR1 MNHNS and CDR2 SASEGT. This CDR3 region has 14 residues. Trimming at V came to 8 bases and at J to 1 base, leaving 5 bases not matched to a gene. The CDR3 loop reads CASSIAGAQETQYF. The CDR3 DNA is TGTGCCAGCTCTATAGCGGGGGCCCAAGAGACCCAGTACTTC.

The rearrangement uses TRBV18 and TRBJ2-1; 11 bases agree with TRBD2. After removal of 2 bases from V and 3 bases from J, the junction contained 3 bases not matched to a gene. CDR3 length: 16 amino acids. The V gene's germline CDR1 is KGHSH and CDR2 LQKENI. In DNA, the CDR3 is TGTGCCAGCTCACCAGCCACTAGCGGGAGCTACAATGAGCAGTTCTTC. It specifies CASSPATSGSYNEQFF.

V gene TRBV9 combines with J gene TRBJ1-2; D perhaps matches TRBD1 (5 bases). The CDR3 is 13 residues long. V lost 4 bases, J lost 5 bases, and 12 bases lay in between. Germline CDR1 is SGDLS and CDR2 is YYNGEE. CDR3 bases: TGTGCCAGCAGCTCCGGGAGGGGATATGGCTACACCTTC. The encoded protein is CASSSGRGYGYTF.

This clone was found once. The chain joins TRBV7-9 to TRBJ2-7, with TRBD2 identical over 9 bases. The CDR3 has 16 amino acids. Germline V CDR1 and CDR2: SEHNR, FQNEAQ (reference sequence). The trim removed 1 base at V and 5 bases at J, leaving 9 bases unmatched. The CDR3 DNA follows: TGTGCCAGCAGCTTAGGCAGCAGCGGGAGGTTCGACGAGCAGTACTTC. It codes for CASSLGSSGRFDEQYF.

This chain connects TRBV4-3 to TRBJ2-1, with a possible D match to TRBD2 (7 bases). Germline values: CDR1 LGHNA, CDR2 YSLEER. V dropped 0 bases and J dropped 7 bases, with 16 bases sitting between them. The CDR3 runs to 16 residues. The DNA of the CDR3 is TGCGCCAGCAGCCAAGATTGGAGGGGGGGCGGAAATGAGCAGTTCTTC. Translated, it gives CASSQDWRGGGNEQFF.